This T cell receptor beta chain was captured in a study of T cells after yellow fever vaccination. Study-level findings and limits: Booster samples showed a return of most primary-vaccination clones (around 96% CD4, approximately 85% CD8).

This clonotype was seen ten or more times. Antigen: not known. In TCRdb, the 5' RACE reads were re-called with MiXCR into one record per CDR3 protein. The sample consists of 300,000 to 450,000 distinct CDR3 sequences, approximately 5.7% of them appearing once. The V and J ends lost 3 bases and 2 bases, in that order; junction bases with no gene match: 2. The CDR3 contains 15 residues. Germline-derived CDR1 and CDR2 are LNHDA and SQIVND (reference sequence). Sequencing used PBMCs, obtained 5 days after the yellow fever booster vaccination. This TCR was sampled from a man aged 25-45 years who received the YFV17D yellow fever vaccine. This chain joins TRBV19 and TRBJ2-1; TRBD2 agrees at 9 bases. The CDR3 region has the DNA TGTGCCAGTAGTATCGCGGGAGGGGCCTACAATGAGCAGTTCTTC. Translation gives CASSIAGGAYNEQFF. The full variable domain, its missing parts supplied by reference TRBV19 and TRBJ2-1, is DGGITQSPKYLFRKEGQNVTLSCEQNLNHDAMYWYRQDPGQGLRLIYYSQIVNDFQKGDIAEGYSVSREKKESFPLTVTSAQKNPTAFYLCASSIAGGAYNEQFFGPGTRLTVL.